The 20 T cell receptor beta chains below were found in one sample sequenced in a study of spatial heterogeneity in lung cancer. Notes on the study in general: Tumor mutation count correlated with how many alpha and beta TCRs expanded intratumorally.

These receptors have no known antigen. TCRdb re-analysed the 5' RACE reads in MiXCR, keeping a single row per CDR3 protein. The sample lists 2,500 to 3,000 distinct CDR3 sequences; approximately 49% were seen once. The time point: sample taken at primary tumor resection. This material consisted of lung tumor tissue, taken at surgery. These receptors originate from a male donor with early-stage non-small cell lung cancer.

This sequence joins TRBV7-3 and TRBJ2-1; 7 nucleotides line up with TRBD1. The CDR3 loop spans 15 amino acids. Germline CDR1 reads SGHTA; CDR2 reads FQGTGA. Trimming cost V 5 bases and J 4 bases; bases outside gene matches: 8. The CDR3 spells CASSPQGREYNEQFF. The CDR3 DNA sequence: TGTGCCAGCAGCCCACAGGGGCGAGAATACAATGAGCAGTTCTTC.

V gene TRBV3-1 combines with J gene TRBJ2-7; the D gene is possibly TRBD2 (6 bases). The CDR3 contains 14 residues. V dropped 2 bases and J dropped 5 bases, with 13 bases sitting between them. CDR1 is LGHDT, CDR2 YNNKEL, per germline (reference sequence). The CDR3 region is CASSQRTNPNEQYF. CDR3 DNA sequence: TGTGCCAGCAGCCAAAGGACTAATCCTAACGAGCAGTACTTC.

The gene calls are TRBV6-6 and TRBJ2-7, with D possibly matching TRBD1 (6 bases). The CDR3 covers 14 residues. Trimming pared 6 bases from V and 2 bases from J, leaving 14 bases between. Germline lookup yields CDR1 MNHNY and CDR2 SVGAGI (reference sequence). The CDR3: CASRQPDRAYEQYF. DNA of the CDR3: TGTGCCAGCAGACAACCGGACAGAGCCTACGAGCAGTACTTC.

The chain links TRBV7-9 to TRBJ2-5; 15 nucleotides match TRBD2. Germline CDR1 is SEHNR and CDR2 is FQNEAQ (reference sequence). The CDR3 loop spans 14 amino acids. The V and J ends lost 5 bases and 7 bases, in that order; junction bases with no gene match: 2. The CDR3 region has the DNA TGTGCCAGCAGCCGGACTAGCGGGAGGGCGACCCAGTACTTC. It translates to CASSRTSGRATQYF. The whole variable domain, filled in from reference TRBV7-9 and TRBJ2-5, reads DTGVSQNPRHKITKRGQNVTFRCDPISEHNRLYWYRQTLGQGPEFLTYFQNEAQLEKSRLLSDRFSAERPKGSFSTLEIQRTEQGDSAMYLCASSRTSGRATQYFGPGTRLLVL.

The chain employs TRBV7-9 and TRBJ2-1; D is unclear. This CDR3 is built from 12 residues. V shed 1 base and J shed 4 bases, with 2 bases lying between them. The germline V gene encodes CDR1 SEHNR and CDR2 FQNEAQ (reference sequence). The CDR3: CASSLVYNEQFF. The CDR3 nucleotides read TGTGCCAGCAGCTTAGTATACAATGAGCAGTTCTTC. The full variable domain, completed using reference TRBV7-9 and TRBJ2-1, is DTGVSQNPRHKITKRGQNVTFRCDPISEHNRLYWYRQTLGQGPEFLTYFQNEAQLEKSRLLSDRFSAERPKGSFSTLEIQRTEQGDSAMYLCASSLVYNEQFFGPGTRLTVL.

This chain connects TRBV6-6 to TRBJ2-7; D perhaps matches TRBD1 (6 bases). V gave up 2 bases and J gave up 3 bases, with 11 bases separating them. The CDR3 totals 14 residues. Germline CDR1 MNHNY, CDR2 SVGAGI (reference sequence). CDR3 region: CASSYVDSLYEQYF. DNA of the CDR3: TGTGCCAGCAGTTACGTGGACAGCCTCTACGAGCAGTACTTC.

By share, this clonotype ranks as hyperexpanded. The chain joins TRBV12-3 or TRBV12-4 to TRBJ2-7; a possible D gene is TRBD2 (5 bases). The length of the CDR3 is 13 residues. V gave up 1 base and J gave up 3 bases, with 7 bases separating them. The CDR3 loop is CASSLGGDYEQYF. Here the CDR3 DNA reads TGTGCCAGCAGTTTAGGGGGAGACTACGAGCAGTACTTC.

The V gene is TRBV29-1, the J gene TRBJ2-5, with a weak D call TRBD1 (5 bases). Germline values: CDR1 SQVTM, CDR2 ANQGSEA. The CDR3 has 13 amino acids. The chain's CDR3 is CSTAQGERETQYF. In DNA form, the CDR3 reads TGCAGTACCGCCCAGGGCGAGCGAGAGACCCAGTACTTC.

The chain recombines TRBV10-3 with TRBJ2-7; tentatively, D is TRBD1 (6 bases). This CDR3 has 13 residues. V was cut by 2 bases and J by 5 bases, with 10 bases left in between. Germline V gene data show CDR1 as ENHRY and CDR2 as SYGVKD. The CDR3 coding sequence is TGTGCCATCAGTGAGCAAGGGGGTAACGAGCAGTACTTC. Translating it yields CAISEQGGNEQYF.

This clonotype was recorded once. This chain uses TRBV7-3 with TRBJ2-1; a possible D gene is TRBD1 (7 bases). CDR1 and CDR2 from the germline V gene are SGHTA and FQGTGA. CDR3 length equals 15 residues. V was cut by 2 bases and J by 12 bases, with 20 bases left in between. CDR3: CASSLPGDSPSRQFF. CDR3 nucleotides: TGTGCCAGCAGCTTACCGGGGGACAGTCCTTCTAGGCAGTTCTTC. Using reference TRBV7-3 and TRBJ2-1 for the parts outside the CDR3, the full variable domain is GAGVSQTPSNKVTEKGKYVELRCDPISGHTALYWYRQSLGQGPEFLIYFQGTGAADDSGLPNDRFFAVRPEGSVSTLKIQRTERGDSAVYLCASSLPGDSPSRQFFGPGTRLTVL.

The CDR3 sequence is CASKSRQSTDTQYF. The CDR3 DNA follows: TGTGCCAGTAAGAGTCGTCAAAGCACAGATACGCAGTATTTT. V gene TRBV19 combines with J gene TRBJ2-3; D gene ambiguous. The V and J ends lost 7 bases and 0 bases respectively, with 11 bases between them. From germline, CDR1 is LNHDA and CDR2 SQIVND (reference sequence). The length of the CDR3 is 14 residues.

This clonotype was counted a few times. The chain carries TRBV5-1 and TRBJ2-3, with D hard to call. Trimming removed 6 bases at V and 2 bases at J, with 13 bases between. Germline V gene lookup returns CDR1 SGHRS and CDR2 YFSETQ. CDR3 length equals 14 residues. The CDR3 loop is CASKTGPTTDTQYF. The CDR3 DNA reads TGCGCCAGCAAGACTGGCCCTACCACAGATACGCAGTATTTT.

This clonotype is classed as large. The CDR3 DNA sequence: TGTGCCAGCAGCTTAGAAGACAGGGGGACTGAGCAGTTCTTC. It codes for CASSLEDRGTEQFF. The rearrangement uses TRBV11-2 and TRBJ2-1; 9 bases agree with TRBD1. The length of the CDR3 is 14 residues. The ends lost 0 bases at V and 9 bases at J; junction bases unmatched: 3. Looked up from germline, CDR1 is SGHAT and CDR2 is FQNNGV. The entire variable domain, with the rest obtained from reference TRBV11-2 and TRBJ2-1, is as follows: EAGVAQSPRYKIIEKRQSVAFWCNPISGHATLYWYQQILGQGPKLLIQFQNNGVVDDSQLPKDRFSAERLKGVDSTLKIQPAKLEDSAVYLCASSLEDRGTEQFFGPGTRLTVL.

This chain uses TRBV11-3 with TRBJ2-1; D assignment may be TRBD1 or TRBD2 (5 bases each). The CDR3 consists of 14 residues. Trimming left V 3 bases short and J 2 bases short, with 8 bases between. Germline-derived CDR1 and CDR2 are SGHNT and YENEEA. The CDR3: CASSLRGAYNEQFF. The CDR3 DNA is TGTGCCAGCAGCTTGAGAGGGGCCTACAATGAGCAGTTCTTC.

This clonotype was seen a single time. The genes are TRBV4-1 and TRBJ1-2, with TRBD1 as a possible D gene (5 bases). CDR1 and CDR2 (germline): MGHRA, YSYEKL. The CDR3 is 13 amino acids. Trimming removed 1 base at V and 7 bases at J, with 10 bases between. CDR3 amino acids: CASSQVSGPGYTF. The DNA for the CDR3 is TGCGCCAGCAGCCAAGTATCAGGGCCTGGCTACACCTTC.

By share of the sample, this clonotype is large. The junction does not match germline at one end; this may be a read error. This sequence joins TRBV6-1 and TRBJ1-1; tentative D call: TRBD1 (6 bases). The CDR3 contains 14 residues. Germline CDR1 reads MNHNS; CDR2 reads SASEGT. The CDR3 loop reads CASTGGGVKTEAFF. In DNA form, the CDR3 reads TGTGCCAGCACCGGGGGGGGCGTGAAAACTGAAGCTTTCTTT.

This clonotype is large. The chain combines TRBV11-2 with TRBJ1-3, with no clear D. The V gene lost 2 bases and the J gene lost 4 bases, with 9 bases spanning the gap. The CDR3 is 14 amino acids. Germline CDR1 reads SGHAT; CDR2 reads FQNNGV. DNA of the CDR3: TGTGCCAGCAGCTTACAGGTGACCGGAAACACCATATATTTT. Encoded protein: CASSLQVTGNTIYF.

The gene calls are TRBV30 and TRBJ2-1; D is uncertain. The germline V gene encodes CDR1 GTSNPN and CDR2 SVGIG (reference sequence). The CDR3 is 12 amino acids. Trimming removed 1 base at V and 5 bases at J, with 6 bases between. The CDR3 sequence is CAWSAVHNEQFF. The CDR3, as DNA: TGTGCCTGGAGTGCGGTCCACAATGAGCAGTTCTTC.

The rearrangement joins TRBV7-2 to TRBJ2-3; possibly TRBD1 or TRBD2 for D (5 bases each). Germline V CDR1 and CDR2: SGHTA, FQGNSA. The CDR3 totals 16 residues. The V end was cut by 0 bases, the J end by 3 bases, with 13 bases between. In nucleotides, the CDR3 is TGTGCCAGCAGCTTAGCCACAGGCTGGGGGACAGATACGCAGTATTTT. The encoded protein is CASSLATGWGTDTQYF.

This rearrangement joins TRBV20-1 to TRBJ2-7; TRBD1 is a possible D gene (5 bases). This CDR3 region has 13 residues. The germline V gene encodes CDR1 DFQATT and CDR2 SNEGSKA (reference sequence). V was shortened by 5 bases and J by 1 base, with 12 bases between the two germline ends. The CDR3 nucleotides read TGCAGTGCTCTACCGCAGGGTTCCTACGAGCAGTACTTC. As protein: CSALPQGSYEQYF.